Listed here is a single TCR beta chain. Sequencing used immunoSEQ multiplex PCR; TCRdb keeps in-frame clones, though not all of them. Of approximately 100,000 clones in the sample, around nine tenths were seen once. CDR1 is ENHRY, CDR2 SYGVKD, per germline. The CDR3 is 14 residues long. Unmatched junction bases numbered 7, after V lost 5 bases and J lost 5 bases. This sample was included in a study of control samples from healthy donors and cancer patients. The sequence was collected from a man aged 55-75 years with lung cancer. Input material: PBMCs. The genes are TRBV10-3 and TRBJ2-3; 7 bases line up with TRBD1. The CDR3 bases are TGTGCCATCAGTAACCAAGGACAGGAAGATACGCAGTATTTT. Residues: CAISNQGQEDTQYF.